Each of the 20 T cell receptor beta chains below was sequenced from the same sample in a study of beta chain features in type 1 diabetes. General observations from the study: TCRB CDR3s from Type 1 diabetes patients were moderately but significantly shorter in all four CD4+ subsets.

Since all of the isolated RNA was reverse transcribed, expressed TCRB transcripts were what got sequenced. Profiling relied on immunoSEQ multiplex PCR, and the TCRdb table lists in-frame clones only, not all of them. The table records roughly 150,000 clones, 6.5% to 8.5% of them present only once. The antigens these receptors bind are not known. The specimen was central memory CD4+ T cells from blood. The receptors here all came from a man between 18 and 35 years old with type 1 diabetes.

The chain uses TRBV5-6 and TRBJ2-5; weak D call: TRBD2 (6 bases). The CDR3 has 17 residues. V lost 0 bases to trimming and J lost 6 bases, with 21 bases between them. Germline CDR1 and CDR2: SGHDT and YYEEEE. In DNA, the CDR3 is TGTGCCAGCAGCTTGGCCCGGCGCTGGGGGGAACAGAAGACCCAGTACTTC. It encodes CASSLARRWGEQKTQYF.

V is TRBV6-5 and J is TRBJ1-6, with D tentatively TRBD1 (5 bases). The CDR3 is 15 residues long. Trimming removed 3 bases from V and 5 bases from J, with 11 bases in between. CDR1 MNHEY and CDR2 SVGAGI come from the germline V gene. The CDR3 DNA reads TGTGCCAGCAGTTATTCGACAGAGAATAATTCACCCCTCCACTTT. Translation: CASSYSTENNSPLHF.

The chain links TRBV5-1 to TRBJ1-3; D not resolved. In germline, CDR1 is SGHRS, CDR2 YFSETQ. The CDR3 length is 14 residues. V dropped 0 bases and J dropped 0 bases, with 4 bases sitting between them. CDR3: CASSLGLSGNTIYF. CDR3 DNA: TGCGCCAGCAGCTTGGGTCTCTCTGGAAACACCATATATTTT.

In the case of this clone: This CDR3 is also generated by other DNA sequences in the sample. The chain is built from TRBV6-5 and TRBJ2-5; D may be TRBD2 (5 bases). Looked up from germline, CDR1 is MNHEY and CDR2 is SVGAGI. CDR3 length equals 13 residues. Trimming shortened V by 7 bases and J by 4 bases, and 13 bases separated the two germline ends. The CDR3 region has the DNA TGTGCCAGCACCCGGGCCCGGGGAGAGACCCAGTACTTC. Amino acid sequence: CASTRARGETQYF.

The chain is built from TRBV9 and TRBJ1-5, with D perhaps TRBD1 (6 bases). The CDR3 contains 15 residues. With 2 bases removed from V and 0 bases from J, the gap between germline ends came to 9 bases. From germline, CDR1 is SGDLS and CDR2 YYNGEE. In DNA, the CDR3 is TGTGCCAGCAGCGTGGCAGGGGATAGCAATCAGCCCCAGCATTTT. This sequence encodes CASSVAGDSNQPQHF. Together with reference TRBV9 and TRBJ1-5, the CDR3 gives the full variable domain: DSGVTQTPKHLITATGQRVTLRCSPRSGDLSVYWYQQSLDQGLQFLIQYYNGEERAKGNILERFSAQQFPDLHSELNLSSLELGDSALYFCASSVAGDSNQPQHFGDGTRLSIL.

The chain is built from TRBV5-4 and TRBJ2-3; tentatively, D is TRBD1 (6 bases). With 2 bases removed from V and 4 bases from J, the gap between germline ends came to 8 bases. The CDR3 spans 13 residues. Germline CDR1 is SGHNT and CDR2 is YYREEE (reference sequence). The CDR3 spells CASSLDRPDTQYF. In DNA form, the CDR3 reads TGTGCCAGCAGCTTAGACAGGCCAGATACGCAGTATTTT.

The chain has TRBV4-3 and TRBJ1-2; D possibly corresponds to TRBD1 (6 bases). The CDR3 extends over 19 amino acids. Germline V gene data show CDR1 as LGHNA and CDR2 as YSLEER. Between the trimmed V and J ends, which lost 0 bases and 1 base, there was a span of 21 bases. The CDR3 DNA sequence: TGCGCCAGCAGCCAAGAGCAGGTCAGGGGAACGGTCCATAACTATGGCTACACCTTC. Its translation is CASSQEQVRGTVHNYGYTF.

This clone was seen a few times. The chain recombines TRBV2 with TRBJ2-5; 8 bases map to TRBD1. With V trimmed by 6 bases and J by 4 bases, 1 base remained unmatched. The CDR3 covers 12 residues. In germline, CDR1 is SNHLY, CDR2 FYNNEI. CDR3 DNA sequence: TGTGCCAGCAGACAGGGGGGAGAGACCCAGTACTTC. Amino acids: CASRQGGETQYF. Full variable domain (remainder filled in from reference TRBV2 and TRBJ2-5): EPEVTQTPSHQVTQMGQEVILRCVPISNHLYFYWYRQILGQKVEFLVSFYNNEISEKSEIFDDQFSVERPDGSNFTLKIRSTKLEDSAMYFCASRQGGETQYFGPGTRLLVL.

This clone was observed a handful of times. The chain couples TRBV18 to TRBJ2-7; unclear D gene. Germline lookup yields CDR1 KGHSH and CDR2 LQKENI. The CDR3 is made up of 13 amino acids. V was trimmed by 0 bases and J by 6 bases, leaving 9 bases between them. The CDR3 protein is CASSPPGLSEQYF. DNA of the CDR3: TGTGCCAGCTCACCACCGGGCCTCTCCGAGCAGTACTTC. The entire variable domain, with the rest obtained from reference TRBV18 and TRBJ2-7, is as follows: NAGVMQNPRHLVRRRGQEARLRCSPMKGHSHVYWYRQLPEEGLKFMVYLQKENIIDESGMPKERFSAEFPKEGPSILRIQQVVRGDSAAYFCASSPPGLSEQYFGPGTRLTVT.

The V call is TRBV14, the J call TRBJ2-6; a possible D gene is TRBD1 (6 bases). The CDR3 contains 18 residues. V was pared by 4 bases and J by 0 bases, with 16 bases between. CDR1 is SGHDN and CDR2 is FVKESK in the germline V gene. The CDR3 loop is CASSRTGTLSSGANVLTF. The CDR3, as DNA: TGTGCCAGCAGCCGAACAGGGACCCTTAGCTCTGGGGCCAACGTCCTGACTTTC.

Only a few counts were recorded for this clone. The V call is TRBV19, the J call TRBJ2-7; possibly TRBD1 for D (7 bases). V lost 7 bases, J lost 3 bases, and 19 bases lay in between. The CDR3 consists of 15 residues. In germline, CDR1 is LNHDA, CDR2 SQIVND (reference sequence). CDR3: CASTGGKAGGYEQYF. In DNA form, the CDR3 reads TGTGCCAGTACCGGCGGGAAAGCAGGGGGCTACGAGCAGTACTTC. Looking up the rest from reference TRBV19 and TRBJ2-7 gives the full variable domain: DGGITQSPKYLFRKEGQNVTLSCEQNLNHDAMYWYRQDPGQGLRLIYYSQIVNDFQKGDIAEGYSVSREKKESFPLTVTSAQKNPTAFYLCASTGGKAGGYEQYFGPGTRLTVT.

This chain uses TRBV6-6 with TRBJ2-5, with TRBD2 matching over 8 bases. The length of the CDR3 is 15 residues. The V gene's germline CDR1 is MNHNY and CDR2 SVGAGI (reference sequence). V was pared by 6 bases and J by 1 base, with 7 bases of the junction left unmatched. The CDR3 sequence is CASSFSGTFQETQYF. CDR3 DNA sequence: TGTGCCAGCAGCTTTAGCGGGACCTTCCAAGAGACCCAGTACTTC.

The gene calls are TRBV29-1 and TRBJ2-3; 12 bases fit TRBD1. Looked up from germline, CDR1 is SQVTM and CDR2 is ANQGSEA. The V gene end was trimmed by 3 bases and the J gene end by 3 bases; junction bases not matched to a gene: 4. The CDR3 consists of 15 residues. CDR3 region: CSVEGTGGGTDTQYF. In nucleotides, the CDR3 is TGCAGCGTTGAGGGGACAGGGGGCGGAACAGATACGCAGTATTTT.

This clone has at least ten counts. V usage is TRBV19 and J usage is TRBJ2-1, with 9 bases aligning to TRBD2. The CDR3 contains 14 residues. Germline V gene sequence: CDR1 LNHDA, CDR2 SQIVND (reference sequence). V lost 6 bases to trimming and J lost 4 bases; unmatched junction nucleotides: 4. The CDR3 protein is CASRREGPYNEQFF. The CDR3, as DNA: TGTGCCAGTAGGCGGGAGGGCCCTTACAATGAGCAGTTCTTC.

V and J are TRBV11-2 and TRBJ2-3, with 9 bases fitting TRBD2. Germline trimming cut 5 bases from V and 2 bases from J; bases unmatched to any gene: 5. Germline lookup yields CDR1 SGHAT and CDR2 FQNNGV. CDR3 size: 15 residues. For the CDR3, the DNA is TGTGCCAGCAGCCGACTAGCGGCAAACACAGATACGCAGTATTTT. Protein product: CASSRLAANTDTQYF.

This clone was found a few times. The V gene is TRBV23-1, the J gene TRBJ1-3; maybe TRBD1 (5 bases). TRBV23-1 is annotated as an ORF whose role is uncertain. The V end lost 2 bases, the J end lost 0 bases, and 14 bases lay between the germline ends. This CDR3 has 17 amino acids. The CDR3 sequence: CASSQGPDSDSGNTIYF. In nucleotides, the CDR3 is TGCGCCAGCAGTCAAGGCCCCGACAGCGACTCTGGAAACACCATATATTTT.

This clone has at least ten counts. This chain joins TRBV29-1 and TRBJ2-7, with D perhaps matching TRBD2 (6 bases). Looked up from germline, CDR1 is SQVTM and CDR2 is ANQGSEA. CDR3 length: 13 residues. V was cut by 7 bases and J by 2 bases, with 15 bases left in between. CDR3: CSAGEGLTYEQYF. CDR3 in DNA: TGCAGCGCCGGTGAGGGACTCACCTACGAGCAGTACTTC.

V and J are TRBV2 and TRBJ2-5; a possible D gene is TRBD1 (6 bases). The CDR3 consists of 14 residues. Germline V CDR1 and CDR2: SNHLY, FYNNEI. Trimming pared 6 bases from V and 5 bases from J, leaving 16 bases between. The CDR3 sequence: CASSPEQGLETQYF. The CDR3 DNA sequence: TGTGCCAGCAGCCCGGAACAGGGTTTGGAGACCCAGTACTTC.

In this sample, this clone turned up a few times. The V gene is TRBV7-9, the J gene TRBJ2-7, with D maybe TRBD1 (6 bases). V was clipped by 5 bases and J by 0 bases, with 11 bases between them. Per germline, CDR1 SEHNR and CDR2 FQNEAQ (reference sequence). The CDR3 consists of 14 residues. The CDR3, as DNA: TGTGCCAGCAGCAGGGGGTTTAGCTCCTACGAGCAGTACTTC. This translates into CASSRGFSSYEQYF.

This clone was seen at least ten times. CDR3 sequence reads: CASSQDGGGRAMYIQYF. The CDR3 DNA reads TGTGCCAGCAGCCAAGATGGGGGCGGGAGGGCCATGTACATTCAGTACTTC. The chain recombines TRBV4-2 with TRBJ2-4; TRBD2 agrees at 9 bases. With V trimmed by 0 bases and J by 8 bases, 11 bases remained unmatched. Germline-derived CDR1 and CDR2 are LGHNA and YNFKEQ. The CDR3 is made up of 17 amino acids.